These 10 T cell receptor beta chains were sequenced from one sample in a study of blood T cell repertoires in COVID-19 (dated by TCRdb to about 2020). The library was made by the immunoSEQ multiplex PCR assay. TCRdb limited this immuneACCESS table to in-frame rearrangements with V and J called. A share of clones is missing; checked studies link under half to unresolved V genes, and the rest is unexplained. Here the sample has some 250,000 clones; approximately 85% occur a single time. The ten largest clones take up 1.5% to 2% of the sample. The sequencing input was PBMCs or T cells enriched from blood (not recorded which). All receptors derive from a woman aged 50 to 60 who had recovered from COVID-19.

The V call is TRBV4-2, the J call TRBJ2-3; D not certain. CDR1 and CDR2 from the germline V gene are LGHNA and YNFKEQ. There are 14 residues in the CDR3. Trimming stripped 0 bases from V and 0 bases from J, with 4 bases between. The CDR3 DNA reads as TGTGCCAGCAGCCAAGATCGGAGCACAGATACGCAGTATTTT. Amino acids: CASSQDRSTDTQYF.

Only one count was recorded for this clone. The chain is built from TRBV27 and TRBJ1-4; 7 bases fit TRBD1. The germline V gene encodes CDR1 MNHEY and CDR2 SMNVEV (reference sequence). J gave up 7 bases and V 6 bases, and 5 bases lay outside the gene matches. CDR3 length: 13 amino acids. The CDR3 reads CASRTGVTEKLFF. The CDR3 DNA sequence: TGTGCCAGCAGAACAGGGGTAACTGAAAAACTGTTTTTT.

This clone was observed a few times. J is TRBJ1-1 and V is TRBV15; 7 nucleotides line up with TRBD1. This CDR3 is 16 amino acids long. With V trimmed by 0 bases and J by 4 bases, 8 bases remained unmatched. Per germline, CDR1 LNHNV and CDR2 YYDKDF (reference sequence). CDR3 coding DNA: TGTGCCACCAGCAGAGATCTAGGGGGCCCCTTCACTGAAGCTTTCTTT. It specifies CATSRDLGGPFTEAFF.

J is TRBJ2-1 and V is TRBV7-9; TRBD2 matches 12 bases. The CDR3 spans 14 residues. Germline V gives CDR1 SEHNR, CDR2 FQNEAQ (reference sequence). J was trimmed by 8 bases and V by 6 bases; bases with no gene match: 5. CDR3 loop: CASRRLAGAYEQFF. The CDR3 coding sequence is TGTGCCAGCAGGAGACTAGCGGGAGCGTATGAGCAGTTCTTC.

The chain couples TRBV18 to TRBJ2-5, with D perhaps TRBD1 (5 bases). The ends were cut back, 0 bases at V and 5 bases at J, with 10 bases in the middle. The germline CDR1 and CDR2 sequences are KGHSH and LQKENI. This CDR3 has 14 residues. The CDR3 DNA sequence: TGTGCCAGCTCACCACCCTCAGGGATGGAGACCCAGTACTTC. Its protein is CASSPPSGMETQYF.

J is TRBJ2-3 and V is TRBV7-2; a weak D match, TRBD2 (6 bases). Germline loops: CDR1 SGHTA, CDR2 FQGNSA. The length of the CDR3 is 15 residues. V dropped 5 bases and J dropped 2 bases, with 14 bases sitting between them. The CDR3 loop is CASSAWTTITDTQYF. CDR3 sequence (DNA): TGTGCCAGCAGCGCCTGGACTACAATCACAGATACGCAGTATTTT. The variable domain in full, with the rest retrieved from reference TRBV7-2 and TRBJ2-3, is GAGVSQSPSNKVTEKGKDVELRCDPISGHTALYWYRQSLGQGLEFLIYFQGNSAPDKSGLPSDRFSAERTGGSVSTLTIQRTQQEDSAVYLCASSAWTTITDTQYFGPGTRLTVL.

This clone was counted only a few times. The chain has TRBV5-5 and TRBJ1-6; D remains unclear. The germline V gene has CDR1 SGHKS and CDR2 YYEKEE (reference sequence). The CDR3 is 15 residues long. Trimming removed 2 bases from V and 7 bases from J, with 13 bases in between. The CDR3 loop is CASSFFESENSPLHF. In DNA, the CDR3 is TGTGCCAGCAGCTTCTTCGAATCGGAGAATTCACCCCTCCACTTT.

The V call is TRBV10-1, the J call TRBJ2-1; 14 nucleotides agree with TRBD2. Losses at the gene ends were 6 bases for V and 7 bases for J; bases not matched to a gene: 5. Germline lookup yields CDR1 WNHNN and CDR2 SYGVQD (reference sequence). The CDR3 contains 15 residues. The DNA of the CDR3 is TGCGCCAGCAGCGGACTAGCGGGAGGATCAAATGAGCAGTTCTTC. It translates to CASSGLAGGSNEQFF.

This clone was seen once. This chain's CDR3 is CASSFQGSYEQYF. In nucleotides, the CDR3 is TGTGCCAGCAGTTTCCAGGGCTCCTACGAGCAGTACTTC. The chain combines TRBV28 with TRBJ2-7; D is possibly TRBD1 (5 bases). CDR1 and CDR2 from the germline V gene are MDHEN and SYDVKM. This CDR3 is built from 13 residues. With 3 bases removed from V and 0 bases from J, the gap between germline ends came to 6 bases.

The chain couples TRBV7-9 to TRBJ2-7; 12 nucleotides match TRBD2. Germline V gives CDR1 SEHNR, CDR2 FQNEAQ (reference sequence). CDR3 length: 14 residues. V dropped 4 bases and J dropped 7; count of bases not matched to a gene: 5. The CDR3 reads CASSWTSGNSEQYF. CDR3 DNA sequence: TGTGCCAGCAGCTGGACTAGCGGGAATTCAGAGCAGTACTTC.